The 31 T cell receptor beta chains in this list originate from one sample, sequenced in a study of shared clonotypes between healthy human individuals. The protocol was immunoSEQ multiplex PCR, while the TCRdb copy is restricted to in-frame clones and leaves out a portion. This repertoire shows approximately 2.4 million clones, approximately 94% found once; its top ten account for over 0.1%. The source material was naive CD4+ T cells sorted from blood. Regarding subset: CD45RA+ positively selected. The receptors were gathered from a man in his late teens or twenties in good health.

This chain links TRBV28 with TRBJ1-4; D not certain. The CDR3 loop spans 14 amino acids. Trimming pared 6 bases from V and 6 bases from J, leaving 14 bases between. In germline, CDR1 is MDHEN, CDR2 SYDVKM. CDR3 nucleotide sequence: TGTGCCAGCAGGTCCGATCGGCCCTATGAAAAACTGTTTTTT. Protein sequence: CASRSDRPYEKLFF.

This chain joins TRBV27 and TRBJ1-6; TRBD1 is a possible D gene (5 bases). Germline V lookup: CDR1 MNHEY, CDR2 SMNVEV (reference sequence). V was pared by 6 bases and J by 8 bases, with 23 bases between. The CDR3 runs 17 residues. The CDR3 coding sequence is TGTGCCAGCAGATTTGGGGGTTATAGGGTGGGAGATTCACCCCTCCACTTT. Translating it yields CASRFGGYRVGDSPLHF.

The gene calls are TRBV18 and TRBJ1-2; D remains unclear. Germline V gene sequence: CDR1 KGHSH, CDR2 LQKENI. The CDR3 has 13 residues. The V end was cut by 1 base, the J end by 1 base, with 4 bases between. The CDR3 reads CASSPQNNYGYTF. CDR3 nucleotides: TGTGCCAGCTCACCACAGAATAACTATGGCTACACCTTC.

The chain links TRBV19 to TRBJ1-6; 9 positions match TRBD1. Germline CDR1 is LNHDA and CDR2 is SQIVND (reference sequence). The ends lost 1 base at V and 7 bases at J; junction bases unmatched: 8. The length of the CDR3 is 17 residues. The DNA for the CDR3 is TGTGCCAGTAGTATAGGAGGCGGGACAGGGCGGAATTCACCCCTCCACTTT. It translates to CASSIGGGTGRNSPLHF.

This clone was observed a single time. V and J are TRBV5-1 and TRBJ1-6; TRBD1 is a possible D gene (5 bases). Between the trimmed V and J ends, which lost 1 base and 0 bases, there was a span of 14 bases. This CDR3 spans 18 amino acids. In germline, CDR1 is SGHRS, CDR2 YFSETQ. This chain's CDR3 is CASSLLSGPSSYNSPLHF. The CDR3, as DNA: TGCGCCAGCAGCTTGTTGTCAGGGCCGAGCTCCTATAATTCACCCCTCCACTTT.

The chain recombines TRBV5-6 with TRBJ2-2, with 8 bases identical to TRBD1. V lost 2 bases, J lost 6 bases, and 3 bases stayed unmatched. The CDR3 has 14 amino acids. CDR1 and CDR2 from the germline V gene are SGHDT and YYEEEE. The CDR3 protein is CASSFYRGAGELFF. The DNA for the CDR3 is TGTGCCAGCAGCTTCTACAGGGGGGCCGGGGAGCTGTTTTTT.

The chain links TRBV6-5 to TRBJ1-1; D perhaps matches TRBD1 (5 bases). Germline CDR1 MNHEY, CDR2 SVGAGI. V was shortened by 0 bases and J by 3 bases, with 14 bases between the two germline ends. CDR3 length equals 16 residues. The CDR3 here is CASSYSQVEGDTEAFF. CDR3 DNA: TGTGCCAGCAGTTACTCTCAGGTTGAAGGGGACACTGAAGCTTTCTTT.

Concerning this clone itself: The same CDR3 arises from other DNA sequences in this sample as well. J is TRBJ1-1 and V is TRBV7-3; D unclear. From germline, CDR1 is SGHTA and CDR2 FQGTGA. V lost 3 bases to trimming and J lost 1 base, with 6 bases between them. The length of the CDR3 is 13 residues. CDR3 sequence (DNA): TGTGCCAGCAGCTTCGGTTCGAACACTGAAGCTTTCTTT. Residues: CASSFGSNTEAFF.

The rearrangement joins TRBV10-3 to TRBJ1-3, with 8 bases lining up with TRBD1. The CDR3 contains 15 residues. Trimming took 11 bases from V and 4 from J; bases not matched to a gene: 13. Looked up from germline, CDR1 is ENHRY and CDR2 is SYGVKD. Here the CDR3 DNA reads TGTGCCCATCAAGTAGGACAGGGAAAGGGAAACACCATATATTTT. It encodes CAHQVGQGKGNTIYF.

For the CDR3, the DNA is TGTGCCAGCAGTGAGGTTGAAGGGTGGTCCTATAATTCACCCCTCCACTTT. It yields the protein CASSEVEGWSYNSPLHF. This chain connects TRBV6-1 to TRBJ1-6; D not resolved. There are 17 residues in the CDR3. Trimming left V 3 bases short and J 1 base short, with 13 bases between. Germline V CDR1 and CDR2: MNHNS, SASEGT.

This chain uses TRBV10-3 with TRBJ2-7; D may be TRBD1 or TRBD2 (5 bases each). Germline V gene lookup returns CDR1 ENHRY and CDR2 SYGVKD. V lost 6 bases, J lost 2 bases, and 8 bases lay in between. CDR3 length: 12 amino acids. CDR3 region: CAIRGDPYEQYF. The CDR3 coding sequence is TGTGCCATCAGGGGGGATCCCTACGAGCAGTACTTC.

The rearrangement joins TRBV28 to TRBJ2-2; 10 bases are a match to TRBD2. Per the germline V gene, CDR1 is MDHEN and CDR2 is SYDVKM. This CDR3 comprises 14 residues. The J segment lost 1 base and the V segment lost 8 bases, leaving 1 base of the junction unmatched. In DNA, the CDR3 is TGTGCCAGCGTAGCGGGAGGGAACACCGGGGAGCTGTTTTTT. This translates into CASVAGGNTGELFF.

The chain employs TRBV2 and TRBJ2-5; no clear D gene. The CDR3 totals 15 residues. With 5 bases removed from V and 2 bases from J, the gap between germline ends came to 15 bases. The germline V gene encodes CDR1 SNHLY and CDR2 FYNNEI. CDR3 amino acids: CASSPQAAGQETQYF. CDR3 coding DNA: TGTGCCAGCAGTCCCCAGGCGGCAGGACAAGAGACCCAGTACTTC.

The CDR3 nucleotides are TGTGCCAGCAGCTCACCCGGAGGGGGGATCATAGCCAAAAACATTCAGTACTTC. Encoded protein: CASSSPGGGIIAKNIQYF. The chain uses TRBV7-2 and TRBJ2-4, with D perhaps TRBD1 or TRBD2 (6 bases each). V shed 4 bases and J shed 0 bases, with 19 bases lying between them. Per the germline V gene, CDR1 is SGHTA and CDR2 is FQGNSA. The CDR3 is 18 residues long.

V and J are TRBV5-1 and TRBJ2-3; either TRBD1 or TRBD2 may supply D (5 bases each). Germline CDR1 and CDR2: SGHRS and YFSETQ. CDR3 length equals 16 residues. With 4 bases removed from V and 6 bases from J, the gap between germline ends came to 21 bases. The CDR3 sequence is CASSVGEGPLRDTQYF. The CDR3 DNA sequence: TGCGCCAGCAGCGTTGGAGAGGGACCGTTGAGGGATACGCAGTATTTT.

The chain carries TRBV5-6 and TRBJ1-6; D is possibly TRBD1 (5 bases). Between the trimmed V and J ends, which lost 5 bases and 7 bases, there was a span of 19 bases. Per the germline V gene, CDR1 is SGHDT and CDR2 is YYEEEE. CDR3 length: 16 residues. In nucleotides, the CDR3 is TGTGCCAGCAGACCTTGGGGGACTCTGGGGAATTCACCCCTCCACTTT. This sequence encodes CASRPWGTLGNSPLHF.

A few counts support this clone. The chain recombines TRBV6-6 with TRBJ1-5; weak D call: TRBD1 (5 bases). CDR3 length equals 14 residues. Germline values: CDR1 MNHNY, CDR2 SVGAGI (reference sequence). V lost 7 bases, J lost 1 base, and 11 bases lay in between. The CDR3 loop is CASKPGGSNQPQHF. The CDR3 coding sequence is TGTGCCAGCAAACCTGGGGGAAGCAATCAGCCCCAGCATTTT.

The V gene is TRBV30, the J gene TRBJ2-3, with D hard to call. The CDR3 covers 11 residues. V lost 3 bases and J 5 bases, leaving 6 bases between the germline ends. Germline CDR1 is GTSNPN and CDR2 is SVGIG (reference sequence). DNA for the CDR3: TGTGCCTGGAGAGTAGAAGATACGCAGTATTTT. As protein: CAWRVEDTQYF.

The V gene is TRBV18, the J gene TRBJ2-1; TRBD2 matches 11 bases. V trimming: 6 bases; J trimming: 6 bases; junction bases outside the gene matches: 7. The CDR3 covers 15 residues. Germline CDR1 KGHSH, CDR2 LQKENI. The CDR3 bases are TGTGCCAGCTCCACGGGGACTAGCGGACCCAATGAGCAGTTCTTC. This encodes CASSTGTSGPNEQFF. Full variable domain (remainder filled in from reference TRBV18 and TRBJ2-1): NAGVMQNPRHLVRRRGQEARLRCSPMKGHSHVYWYRQLPEEGLKFMVYLQKENIIDESGMPKERFSAEFPKEGPSILRIQQVVRGDSAAYFCASSTGTSGPNEQFFGPGTRLTVL.

CDR3 amino acids: CASLQGVPYEQYF. As DNA, the CDR3 is TGTGCCAGCTTGCAGGGGGTACCCTACGAGCAGTACTTC. The chain is built from TRBV28 and TRBJ2-7; the match to TRBD1 covers 7 bases. The V gene end was trimmed by 8 bases and the J gene end by 2 bases; junction bases not matched to a gene: 6. Germline-derived CDR1 and CDR2 are MDHEN and SYDVKM. The CDR3 is 13 residues long.

The rearrangement uses TRBV6-6 and TRBJ2-5; no clear D gene. V lost 6 bases to trimming and J lost 5 bases, with 13 bases between them. The CDR3 runs to 13 residues. CDR1 and CDR2 (germline): MNHNY, SVGAGI (reference sequence). CDR3 DNA sequence: TGTGCCAGCAGCCTCCTAGGTGGGGAGACCCAGTACTTC. Its protein is CASSLLGGETQYF.

A remark on this clone: A much larger clone lies one base from this, so it may be a read error. In DNA form, the CDR3 reads TGTGCCAGCAGCTTAGGGGGCCTGAACACTGAAGCTTTCTTT. Translation gives CASSLGGLNTEAFF. The chain recombines TRBV7-6 with TRBJ1-1, with D possibly being TRBD1 (5 bases). V was cut by 1 base and J by 0 bases, with 6 bases left in between. Germline V CDR1 and CDR2: SGHVS, FNYEAQ. This CDR3 is 14 amino acids long. The full variable domain, completed using reference TRBV7-6 and TRBJ1-1, is GAGVSQSPRYKVTKRGQDVALRCDPISGHVSLYWYRQALGQGPEFLTYFNYEAQQDKSGLPNDRFSAERPEGSISTLTIQRTEQRDSAMYRCASSLGGLNTEAFFGQGTRLTVV.

V gene TRBV27 combines with J gene TRBJ1-2, with a weak D call TRBD1 (5 bases). The length of the CDR3 is 15 residues. Trimming shortened V by 1 base and J by 6 bases, and 15 bases separated the two germline ends. Germline lookup yields CDR1 MNHEY and CDR2 SMNVEV (reference sequence). The CDR3 region has the DNA TGTGCCAGCAGTTTATGGGGACCCGAAGGGGATGGCTACACCTTC. Translated: CASSLWGPEGDGYTF.

The chain recombines TRBV9 with TRBJ2-7; 11 bases map to TRBD1. Germline CDR1 reads SGDLS; CDR2 reads YYNGEE. The junction had 3 bases not matched to a gene; V was cut back by 1 base and J by 0 bases. This CDR3 comprises 16 residues. In DNA, the CDR3 is TGTGCCAGCAGCGTACTCGGACAGGGGGCCTCCTACGAGCAGTACTTC. Protein: CASSVLGQGASYEQYF. The variable domain in full, completed from reference TRBV9 and TRBJ2-7, reads DSGVTQTPKHLITATGQRVTLRCSPRSGDLSVYWYQQSLDQGLQFLIQYYNGEERAKGNILERFSAQQFPDLHSELNLSSLELGDSALYFCASSVLGQGASYEQYFGPGTRLTVT.

The chain links TRBV7-6 to TRBJ2-1; tentative D call: TRBD1 (6 bases). The CDR3 extends over 17 amino acids. Germline V CDR1 and CDR2: SGHVS, FNYEAQ. V was shortened by 2 bases and J by 2 bases, with 16 bases between the two germline ends. The CDR3 is CASSLQDSTPPYNEQFF. DNA of the CDR3: TGTGCCAGCAGCTTACAGGACAGTACCCCCCCCTACAATGAGCAGTTCTTC.

The chain employs TRBV19 and TRBJ2-3; D is tentatively TRBD1 or TRBD2 (5 bases each). From germline, CDR1 is LNHDA and CDR2 SQIVND (reference sequence). CDR3 length equals 15 residues. Trimming removed 10 bases at V and 6 bases at J, with 23 bases between. The DNA of the CDR3 is TGTGCCACCACCCTTACCGGGACCTATACGGATACGCAGTATTTT. Translated: CATTLTGTYTDTQYF.

This chain connects TRBV7-2 to TRBJ1-4; the D gene is possibly TRBD1 (6 bases). V was trimmed by 1 base and J by 5 bases, leaving 11 bases between them. The CDR3 is 15 residues long. Germline V gene sequence: CDR1 SGHTA, CDR2 FQGNSA. The CDR3 region is CASSLEPGVNEKLFF. DNA of the CDR3: TGTGCCAGCAGCTTAGAACCAGGGGTGAATGAAAAACTGTTTTTT.

The chain recombines TRBV6-4 with TRBJ1-5; 9 nucleotides agree with TRBD1. With V trimmed by 6 bases and J by 5 bases, 11 bases remained unmatched. This CDR3 is built from 16 residues. CDR1 and CDR2 (germline): MRHNA, SNTAGT. The CDR3 DNA reads as TGTGCCAGCAGGGACACCCGGGACAGGGACGATCAGCCCCAGCATTTT. Its protein is CASRDTRDRDDQPQHF.

This sequence joins TRBV9 and TRBJ2-7; 9 positions match TRBD1. The V segment lost 4 bases and the J segment 4 bases; nucleotides outside the gene matches: 15. The germline V gene encodes CDR1 SGDLS and CDR2 YYNGEE. The length of the CDR3 is 17 residues. CDR3 sequence (DNA): TGTGCCAGCAGCCAAACTACTGGGACAGGGATTCCTTACGAGCAGTACTTC. It is translated as CASSQTTGTGIPYEQYF.

The V and J genes are TRBV19 and TRBJ1-2, with TRBD1 identical over 8 bases. The CDR3 runs to 14 residues. J gave up 5 bases and V 4 bases, and 6 bases lay outside the gene matches. The germline V gene encodes CDR1 LNHDA and CDR2 SQIVND (reference sequence). The CDR3 sequence: CASSSGQGPYGYTF. The CDR3 region has the DNA TGTGCCAGTAGTAGCGGACAGGGACCTTATGGCTACACCTTC.

This chain connects TRBV28 to TRBJ1-4; 9 nucleotides agree with TRBD1. V was clipped by 5 bases and J by 9 bases; unmatched bases: 10. Looked up from germline, CDR1 is MDHEN and CDR2 is SYDVKM. This CDR3 has 15 residues. CDR3 nucleotides: TGTGCCAGCAGTCCCCCGGGACAGGGAGTAAAAAAACTGTTTTTT. Its protein is CASSPPGQGVKKLFF.